These 8 T cell receptor beta chains were sequenced from one sample in a study of cytomegalovirus exposure and HLA in healthy donors. Researchers ran the PCR with 60 Vbeta and 13 Jbeta primers. TCRdb's table, derived via immunoSEQ multiplex PCR, lists solely in-frame clones and lacks some. The sample contains 180,000 or so clones, roughly a tenth of which appear only once. Sequencing input: PBMCs. Receptors were obtained from a woman in her 30s in good health and CMV-seropositive.

In its sample, this clone was seen a few times. The chain employs TRBV14 and TRBJ2-5, with 11 bases aligning to TRBD2. The CDR3 runs to 17 residues. CDR1 is SGHDN, CDR2 FVKESK, per germline. The V segment lost 0 bases and the J segment 6 bases; nucleotides outside the gene matches: 9. CDR3 protein: CASSQDITSGSVKTQYF. Here the CDR3 DNA reads TGTGCCAGCAGCCAAGATATTACTAGCGGGAGTGTGAAGACCCAGTACTTC.

This clone has only a few counts. V is TRBV5-1 and J is TRBJ2-7; 9 bases are a match to TRBD1. The germline gives CDR1 SGHRS, CDR2 YFSETQ. V gave up 1 base and J gave up 2 bases; unmatched junction bases: 7. The CDR3 loop spans 16 amino acids. As DNA, the CDR3 is TGCGCCAGCAGCTTGTCTCCCGGGACAGGGACCTACGAGCAGTACTTC. Residues: CASSLSPGTGTYEQYF.

The V gene is TRBV6-5, the J gene TRBJ2-5; TRBD1 aligns across 10 bases. The closer fit of TRBJ2-7 to the DNA end suggests the J call may be wrong. In germline, CDR1 is MNHEY, CDR2 SVGAGI. The CDR3 sequence is 14 residues long. The CDR3 loop reads CASRSGTGVAEQYF. The CDR3 DNA reads as TGTGCCAGCAGGTCCGGGACAGGGGTCGCCGAGCAGTACTTC.

This clone has a handful of counts. The V call is TRBV7-2, the J call TRBJ2-7, with 11 bases aligning to TRBD2. J gave up 6 bases and V 2 bases, and 9 bases lay outside the gene matches. The CDR3 extends over 16 amino acids. The germline CDR1 and CDR2 sequences are SGHTA and FQGNSA. The CDR3 nucleotides are TGTGCCAGCAGCTTAAATAGCGGGAGGGCCCCCTCCGAGCAGTACTTC. Its translation is CASSLNSGRAPSEQYF.

This clone was seen a handful of times. The chain uses TRBV30 and TRBJ2-6; D uncertain. The CDR3 runs to 11 residues. Per germline, CDR1 GTSNPN and CDR2 SVGIG (reference sequence). The V end lost 4 bases, the J end lost 7 bases, and 5 bases lay between the germline ends. Here the CDR3 reads CAWNIANVLTF. CDR3 nucleotides: TGTGCCTGGAATATAGCCAACGTCCTGACTTTC. The full variable domain, rest sourced from reference TRBV30 and TRBJ2-6, is SQTIHQWPATLVQPVGSPLSLECTVEGTSNPNLYWYRQAAGRGLQLLFYSVGIGQISSEVPQNLSASRPQDRQFILSSKKLLLSDSGFYLCAWNIANVLTFGAGSRLTVL.

The table lists this clone with many counts. The rearrangement uses TRBV11-2 and TRBJ1-3, with D hard to call. Germline lookup yields CDR1 SGHAT and CDR2 FQNNGV. V lost 2 bases, J lost 0 bases, and 14 bases lay in between. The CDR3 is 17 residues long. The CDR3 here is CASSLSAGFNSGNTIYF. As DNA, the CDR3 is TGTGCCAGCAGCTTATCGGCAGGCTTCAACTCTGGAAACACCATATATTTT.

This clone was seen a handful of times. The chain joins TRBV2 to TRBJ2-7, with D tentatively TRBD2 (6 bases). V was trimmed by 7 bases and J by 0 bases, leaving 13 bases between them. The germline gives CDR1 SNHLY, CDR2 FYNNEI. The CDR3 spans 14 residues. The DNA of the CDR3 is TGTGCCAGCATTTTTCGGGACTTCTCCTACGAGCAGTACTTC. Its translation: CASIFRDFSYEQYF.

V and J are TRBV18 and TRBJ1-5; 8 nucleotides align to TRBD1. Germline V gene lookup returns CDR1 KGHSH and CDR2 LQKENI. This CDR3 comprises 15 residues. Trimming at V came to 1 base and at J to 9 bases, leaving 8 bases not matched to a gene. The CDR3 region is CASSPRPRGTGPQHF. CDR3 nucleotide sequence: TGTGCCAGCTCACCACGACCGAGAGGGACAGGGCCCCAGCATTTT.